The 7 T cell receptor beta chains below all came from one sample that was sequenced in a study of early T cells in non-severe SARS-CoV-2 infection (dated by TCRdb to the early 2020s). Library preparation used 5' RACE. The data were produced on a NextSeq 500. The public reads were quality trimmed at Q25 with fastp and then assembled into clones with MiXCR by TCRdb, keeping productive beta chains. Each CDR3 protein gets just one entry, which takes the most common genes and DNA from the rows behind it. The sample includes 65,000 to 95,000 distinct CDR3 sequences, with around 8.7% observed a single time. More than 4.5% of the sample comes from the top ten. Sequences were obtained from whole blood. All receptors derive from an adult who was a healthcare worker with PCR-confirmed SARS-CoV-2 infection or an uninfected control (not recorded which).

This clonotype was counted at least ten times. The chain couples TRBV5-6 to TRBJ2-1; D gene uncertain. The germline V gene encodes CDR1 SGHDT and CDR2 YYEEEE. Trimming cost V 2 bases and J 6 bases, with 9 bases left between them. This CDR3 region has 13 residues. CDR3 protein: CASSFYRFNEQFF. CDR3 coding DNA: TGTGCCAGCAGCTTCTACCGATTCAATGAGCAGTTCTTC. Complete variable domain (other parts from reference TRBV5-6 and TRBJ2-1): DAGVTQSPTHLIKTRGQQVTLRCSPKSGHDTVSWYQQALGQGPQFIFQYYEEEERQRGNFPDRFSGHQFPNYSSELNVNALLLGDSALYLCASSFYRFNEQFFGPGTRLTVL.

The sample holds a few counts of this clonotype. The chain carries TRBV6-5 and TRBJ2-7; the D gene is possibly TRBD2 (6 bases). The ends were cut back, 5 bases at V and 1 base at J, with 15 bases in the middle. Germline V gives CDR1 MNHEY, CDR2 SVGAGI. This CDR3 region has 15 residues. In DNA form, the CDR3 reads TGTGCCAGCAGTCTCGGAGGGATGGGGTCCTACGAGCAGTACTTC. It codes for CASSLGGMGSYEQYF.

J is TRBJ2-7 and V is TRBV7-6; no clear D gene. Trimming took off 3 bases at V and 6 bases at J, with 15 bases between the two ends. CDR1 is SGHVS, CDR2 FNYEAQ, per germline. The CDR3 totals 14 residues. CDR3 in amino acids: CASSFNAFAPEQYF. CDR3 sequence (DNA): TGTGCCAGCAGCTTTAATGCCTTCGCCCCCGAGCAGTACTTC.

This clonotype appeared a few times. This chain links TRBV27 with TRBJ2-7, with 9 bases aligning to TRBD2. The CDR3 runs 18 residues. The J segment lost 3 bases and the V segment lost 7 bases, leaving 19 bases of the junction unmatched. CDR1 MNHEY and CDR2 SMNVEV come from the germline V gene (reference sequence). The CDR3 sequence is CASIIRAPPAGGIYEQYF. Here the CDR3 DNA reads TGTGCCAGCATCATAAGGGCCCCCCCGGCGGGAGGGATCTACGAGCAGTACTTC.

The genes are TRBV7-9 and TRBJ1-2; the D gene is possibly TRBD1 (6 bases). This CDR3 has 13 amino acids. Germline CDR1 reads SEHNR; CDR2 reads FQNEAQ (reference sequence). Trimming stripped 5 bases from V and 7 bases from J, with 14 bases between. CDR3 sequence reads: CASSQGGRSGYTF. The CDR3 region has the DNA TGTGCCAGCAGCCAAGGGGGACGGAGTGGCTACACCTTC.

This clonotype was seen many times. V and J are TRBV6-6 and TRBJ1-2; D call uncertain. From germline, CDR1 is MNHNY and CDR2 SVGAGI (reference sequence). With 5 bases removed from V and 6 bases from J, the gap between germline ends came to 22 bases. The CDR3 has 16 amino acids. CDR3 DNA sequence: TGTGCCAGCAGTCCCGTTGCCGGTTCGTCGGGAGATGGCTACACCTTC. Protein sequence: CASSPVAGSSGDGYTF.

This clonotype was counted a few times. This chain uses TRBV5-1 with TRBJ2-2, with 9 bases fitting TRBD2. V dropped 3 bases and J dropped 7; count of bases not matched to a gene: 13. The CDR3 has 17 amino acids. CDR1 is SGHRS and CDR2 is YFSETQ in the germline V gene. This CDR3 is CASSSLLAGLTIGELFF. The DNA for the CDR3 is TGCGCCAGCAGCTCCCTTCTAGCGGGACTAACGATCGGGGAGCTGTTTTTT.